The clone carrying this TCR beta chain was counted between two and nine times. The sample belongs to a study of cytomegalovirus exposure and HLA in healthy donors. PCR primers comprised 60 Vbeta and 13 Jbeta primers. Sequencing used immunoSEQ multiplex PCR; TCRdb keeps in-frame clones, though not all of them. Among roughly 150,000 clones listed, about four fifths were seen once. This CDR3 spans 13 amino acids. V lost 7 bases, J lost 5 bases, and 14 bases lay in between. Germline V gene lookup returns CDR1 SGHTA and CDR2 FQGNSA. As for the donors, each was a healthy bone marrow donor. The sequence derives from a male donor in good health and CMV-seronegative. The sample consisted of PBMCs. The genes are TRBV7-2 and TRBJ1-2; D is undetermined. The CDR3 nucleotides read TGTGCCAGCAACCGGGAAGGACTTTATGGCTACACCTTC. Translating gives CASNREGLYGYTF.